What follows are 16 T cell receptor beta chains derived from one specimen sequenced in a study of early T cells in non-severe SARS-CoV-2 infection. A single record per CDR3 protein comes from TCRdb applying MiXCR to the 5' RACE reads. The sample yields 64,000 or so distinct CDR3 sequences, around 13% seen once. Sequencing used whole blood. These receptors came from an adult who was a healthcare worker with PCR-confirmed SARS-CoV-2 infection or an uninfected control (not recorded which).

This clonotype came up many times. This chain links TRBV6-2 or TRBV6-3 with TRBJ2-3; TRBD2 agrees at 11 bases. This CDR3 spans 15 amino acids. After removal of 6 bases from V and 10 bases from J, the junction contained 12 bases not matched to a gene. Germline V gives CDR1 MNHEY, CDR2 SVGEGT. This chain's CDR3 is CASSQPGTSGGAQYF. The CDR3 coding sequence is TGTGCCAGCAGCCAACCGGGGACTAGCGGCGGAGCGCAGTATTTT.

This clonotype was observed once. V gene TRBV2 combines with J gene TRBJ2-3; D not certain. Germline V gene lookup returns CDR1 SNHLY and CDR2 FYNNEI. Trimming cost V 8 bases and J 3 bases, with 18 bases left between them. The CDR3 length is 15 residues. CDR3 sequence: CASSPTEGLTDTQYF. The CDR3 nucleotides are TGTGCCAGCTCCCCGACGGAAGGGCTGACAGATACGCAGTATTTT.

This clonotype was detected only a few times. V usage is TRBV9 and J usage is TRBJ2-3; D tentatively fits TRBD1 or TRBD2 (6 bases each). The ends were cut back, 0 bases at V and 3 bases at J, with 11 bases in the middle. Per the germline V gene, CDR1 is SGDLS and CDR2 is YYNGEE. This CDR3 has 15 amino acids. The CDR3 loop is CASSVDGGRTDTQYF. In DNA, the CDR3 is TGTGCCAGCAGCGTAGACGGGGGCAGAACAGATACGCAGTATTTT.

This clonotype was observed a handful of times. CDR3 nucleotides: TGTGCCAGCAGTTCACAACAGGGGGTCGGCTATGGCTACACCTTC. Encoded protein: CASSSQQGVGYGYTF. The gene calls are TRBV6-6 and TRBJ1-2, with 8 bases lining up with TRBD1. This CDR3 region has 15 residues. Germline CDR1 and CDR2: MNHNY and SVGAGI (reference sequence). V trimming: 4 bases; J trimming: 4 bases; junction bases outside the gene matches: 8.

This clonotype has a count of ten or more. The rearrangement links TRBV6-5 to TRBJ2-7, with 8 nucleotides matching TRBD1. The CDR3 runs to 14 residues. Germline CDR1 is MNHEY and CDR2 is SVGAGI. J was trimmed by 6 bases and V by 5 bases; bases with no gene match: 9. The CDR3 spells CASSPQGARIEQYF. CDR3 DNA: TGTGCCAGCAGTCCCCAGGGGGCGCGCATCGAGCAGTACTTC.

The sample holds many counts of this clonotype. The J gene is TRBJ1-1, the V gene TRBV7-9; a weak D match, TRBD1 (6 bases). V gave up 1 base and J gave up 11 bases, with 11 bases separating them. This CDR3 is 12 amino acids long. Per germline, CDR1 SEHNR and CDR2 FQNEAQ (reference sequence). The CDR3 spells CASSLVQGSAFF. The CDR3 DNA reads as TGTGCCAGCAGCTTAGTACAGGGCAGTGCTTTCTTT. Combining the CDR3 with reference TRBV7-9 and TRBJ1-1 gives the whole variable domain DTGVSQNPRHKITKRGQNVTFRCDPISEHNRLYWYRQTLGQGPEFLTYFQNEAQLEKSRLLSDRFSAERPKGSFSTLEIQRTEQGDSAMYLCASSLVQGSAFFGQGTRLTVV.

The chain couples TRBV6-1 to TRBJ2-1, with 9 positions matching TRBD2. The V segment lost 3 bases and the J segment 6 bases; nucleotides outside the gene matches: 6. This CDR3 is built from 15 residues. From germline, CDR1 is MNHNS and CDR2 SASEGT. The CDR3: CASSEVAGGPNEQFF. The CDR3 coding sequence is TGTGCCAGCAGTGAGGTCGCGGGGGGGCCCAATGAGCAGTTCTTC.

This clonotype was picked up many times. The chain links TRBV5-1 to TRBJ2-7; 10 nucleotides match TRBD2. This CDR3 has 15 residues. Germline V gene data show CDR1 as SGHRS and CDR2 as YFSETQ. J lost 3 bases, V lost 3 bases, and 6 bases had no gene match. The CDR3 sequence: CASSSEASGGYEQYF. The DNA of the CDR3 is TGCGCCAGCAGCTCGGAGGCTAGCGGGGGCTACGAGCAGTACTTC.

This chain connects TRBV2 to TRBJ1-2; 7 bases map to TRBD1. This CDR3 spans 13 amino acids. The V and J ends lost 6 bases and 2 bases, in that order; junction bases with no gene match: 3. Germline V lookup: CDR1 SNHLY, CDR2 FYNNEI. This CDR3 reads CASSATGNYGYTF. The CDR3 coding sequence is TGTGCCAGCAGCGCGACAGGGAACTATGGCTACACCTTC.

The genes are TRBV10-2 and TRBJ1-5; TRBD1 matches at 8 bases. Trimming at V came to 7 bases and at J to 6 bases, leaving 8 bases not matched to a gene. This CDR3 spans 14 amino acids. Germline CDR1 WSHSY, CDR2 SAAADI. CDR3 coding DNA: TGCGCCAGCACTCCGGGACAGGAGGGTCAGCCCCAGCATTTT. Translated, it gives CASTPGQEGQPQHF.

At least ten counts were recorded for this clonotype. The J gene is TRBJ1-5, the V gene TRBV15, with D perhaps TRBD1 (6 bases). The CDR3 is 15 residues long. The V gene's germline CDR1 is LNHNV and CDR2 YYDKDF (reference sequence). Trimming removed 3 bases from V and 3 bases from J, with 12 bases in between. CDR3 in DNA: TGTGCCACCAGCAGGAAGGGGGGCCCCAATCAGCCCCAGCATTTT. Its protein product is CATSRKGGPNQPQHF.

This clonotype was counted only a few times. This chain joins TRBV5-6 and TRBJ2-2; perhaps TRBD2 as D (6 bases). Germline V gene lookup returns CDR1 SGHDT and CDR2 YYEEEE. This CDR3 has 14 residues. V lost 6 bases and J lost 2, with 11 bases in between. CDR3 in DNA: TGTGCCAGCAACGGGAGACTCAACACCGGGGAGCTGTTTTTT. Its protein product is CASNGRLNTGELFF.

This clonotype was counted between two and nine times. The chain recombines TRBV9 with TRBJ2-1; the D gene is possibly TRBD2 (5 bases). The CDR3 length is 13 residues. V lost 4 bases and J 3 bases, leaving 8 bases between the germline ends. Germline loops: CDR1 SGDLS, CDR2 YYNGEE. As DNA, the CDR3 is TGTGCCAGCAGCCCTAGCCACTACAATGAGCAGTTCTTC. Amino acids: CASSPSHYNEQFF.

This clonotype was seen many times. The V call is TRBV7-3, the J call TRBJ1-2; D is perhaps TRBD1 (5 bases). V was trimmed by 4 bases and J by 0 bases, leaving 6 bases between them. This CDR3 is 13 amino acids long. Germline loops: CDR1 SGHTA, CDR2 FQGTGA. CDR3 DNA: TGTGCCAGCAGCTCCAGGGCTAACTATGGCTACACCTTC. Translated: CASSSRANYGYTF.

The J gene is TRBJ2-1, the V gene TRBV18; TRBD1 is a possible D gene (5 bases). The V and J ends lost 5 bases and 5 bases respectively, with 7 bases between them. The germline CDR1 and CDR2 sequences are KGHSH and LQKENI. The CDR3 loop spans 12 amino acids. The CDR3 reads CASSLDNNEQFF. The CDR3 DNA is TGTGCCAGCTCATTGGACAACAATGAGCAGTTCTTC.

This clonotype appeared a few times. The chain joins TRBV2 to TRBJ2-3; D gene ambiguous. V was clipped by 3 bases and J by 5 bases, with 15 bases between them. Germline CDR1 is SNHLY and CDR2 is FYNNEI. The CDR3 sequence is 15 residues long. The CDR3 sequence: CASSEQAYAQDTQYF. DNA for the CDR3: TGTGCCAGCAGTGAGCAAGCTTACGCACAAGATACGCAGTATTTT. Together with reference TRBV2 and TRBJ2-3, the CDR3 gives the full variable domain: EPEVTQTPSHQVTQMGQEVILRCVPISNHLYFYWYRQILGQKVEFLVSFYNNEISEKSEIFDDQFSVERPDGSNFTLKIRSTKLEDSAMYFCASSEQAYAQDTQYFGPGTRLTVL.